The 5 T cell receptor beta chains given below trace back to one sample, sequenced in a study of Ad26.COV2.S vaccination and SARS-CoV-2 variants. Stated treatment: some 19 received Ad26.COV2.S at low or high dose, single or two shots; several received placebo; per-sample allocation not given. Samples were taken on day 63 after the first vaccine or placebo injection. The repertoire was sequenced with immunoSEQ multiplex PCR; TCRdb's copy has only in-frame clones and lacks some. The sample lists hundreds of thousands of clones, more than 80% occurring once. The source was peripheral blood, collected in a trial of Ad26.COV2.S vaccine versus placebo. Receptor source: a person between 18 and 65 years old who received the Ad26.COV2.S COVID-19 vaccine or a placebo.

The count of this clone is one. The V and J genes are TRBV5-1 and TRBJ2-3, with D maybe TRBD1 (6 bases). The V gene's germline CDR1 is SGHRS and CDR2 YFSETQ. The CDR3 covers 14 residues. Deletions cut 5 bases from V and 0 bases from J, with 10 bases between. The CDR3 loop is CASRRGTSTDTQYF. The CDR3 DNA reads TGCGCCAGCAGGAGGGGGACAAGCACAGATACGCAGTATTTT.

The J gene is TRBJ2-2, the V gene TRBV27; D not resolved. V lost 6 bases, J lost 0 bases, and 5 bases lay in between. This CDR3 region has 13 residues. The germline gives CDR1 MNHEY, CDR2 SMNVEV (reference sequence). This chain's CDR3 is CASRPSNTGELFF. DNA for the CDR3: TGTGCCAGCAGGCCGTCGAACACCGGGGAGCTGTTTTTT.

The V call is TRBV6-4, the J call TRBJ2-7, with D unclear. V was shortened by 6 bases and J by 4 bases, with 13 bases between the two germline ends. This CDR3 is built from 13 residues. Germline V gene data show CDR1 as MRHNA and CDR2 as SNTAGT. In nucleotides, the CDR3 is TGTGCCAGCAGCGCCGGACCTTTATACGAGCAGTACTTC. Protein sequence: CASSAGPLYEQYF.

The J gene is TRBJ2-7, the V gene TRBV7-2, with unresolved D. The germline V gene encodes CDR1 SGHTA and CDR2 FQGNSA. The germline V and J ends were trimmed by 1 base and 3 bases, with 13 bases remaining between them. The CDR3 is 15 residues long. CDR3 in DNA: TGTGCCAGCAGCTTAGAGGCGGTCCAATTCTACGAGCAGTACTTC. This encodes CASSLEAVQFYEQYF. Filled out from reference TRBV7-2 and TRBJ2-7, the complete variable domain reads GAGVSQSPSNKVTEKGKDVELRCDPISGHTALYWYRQSLGQGLEFLIYFQGNSAPDKSGLPSDRFSAERTGGSVSTLTIQRTQQEDSAVYLCASSLEAVQFYEQYFGPGTRLTVT.

The DNA for the CDR3 is TGTGCCAGCAGCTCCCTCACAGATACGCAGTATTTT. Its protein is CASSSLTDTQYF. The rearrangement links TRBV6-6 to TRBJ2-3; D remains unclear. CDR3 size: 12 residues. Trimming removed 6 bases from V and 2 bases from J, with 6 bases in between. Germline lookup yields CDR1 MNHNY and CDR2 SVGAGI (reference sequence).